This entry lists 24 T cell receptor beta chains sequenced from one sample in a study of blood T cells in healthy people across ages. For the second PCR, which ran for 7 to 11 cycles, a sample-barcoded 5' primer and a J-beta primer mix were used. MiXCR, run by TCRdb on the 5' RACE reads, gives a single entry per CDR3 protein. The sample has 600,000 or so distinct CDR3 sequences; about 45% are singletons. Sequences were obtained from blood. These receptors originate from an older man in good health.

The chain uses TRBV20-1 and TRBJ1-6, with a tentative D call TRBD1 (5 bases). V was clipped by 0 bases and J by 13 bases, with 16 bases between them. Germline assignment: CDR1 DFQATT and CDR2 SNEGSKA (reference sequence). This CDR3 has 14 amino acids. The CDR3 nucleotides read TGCAGTGCTAGAGATCCGGGACCCCCGGCGCCCCTCCACTTT. The encoded protein is CSARDPGPPAPLHF.

The chain employs TRBV9 and TRBJ2-1, with no clear D. Trimming removed 4 bases from V and 8 bases from J, with 19 bases in between. This CDR3 spans 15 amino acids. CDR1 SGDLS and CDR2 YYNGEE come from the germline V gene. The CDR3 region is CASSPVQTAWDEQFF. The DNA for the CDR3 is TGTGCCAGCAGCCCCGTCCAAACAGCTTGGGATGAGCAGTTCTTC.

The chain recombines TRBV12-3 or TRBV12-4 with TRBJ2-2; D not certain. Trimming pared 9 bases from V and 7 bases from J, leaving 12 bases between. This CDR3 is built from 12 residues. Here the CDR3 reads CASAHWGGELFF. The CDR3 nucleotides read TGTGCCAGTGCCCATTGGGGCGGGGAGCTGTTTTTT.

This clonotype was counted a few times. This chain connects TRBV12-3 or TRBV12-4 to TRBJ1-2; D perhaps matches TRBD1 (5 bases). Trimming pared 5 bases from V and 4 bases from J, leaving 14 bases between. This CDR3 has 14 amino acids. The CDR3 loop is CASSPTDSSYGYTF. As DNA, the CDR3 is TGTGCCAGCAGTCCTACAGACAGCAGCTATGGCTACACCTTC.

This clonotype was seen only a few times. CDR3 residues: CASSRPRGETQYF. The DNA for the CDR3 is TGTGCCAGCAGTCGCCCTCGAGGGGAGACCCAGTACTTC. V and J are TRBV6-2 or TRBV6-3 and TRBJ2-5; possible D gene TRBD2, 5 bases. With 5 bases removed from V and 5 bases from J, the gap between germline ends came to 12 bases. The CDR3 covers 13 residues. Germline V lookup: CDR1 MNHEY, CDR2 SVGEGT.

A few counts support this clonotype. This chain links TRBV14 with TRBJ2-3, with 9 nucleotides matching TRBD1. This CDR3 has 15 residues. J gave up 3 bases and V 4 bases, and 5 bases lay outside the gene matches. Germline lookup yields CDR1 SGHDN and CDR2 FVKESK. CDR3 residues: CASSPLGQGTDTQYF. Here the CDR3 DNA reads TGTGCCAGCAGCCCCCTGGGACAGGGAACAGATACGCAGTATTTT.

The chain employs TRBV7-2 and TRBJ1-4; possible D gene TRBD1, 6 bases. CDR3 length: 15 residues. The ends were cut back, 5 bases at V and 4 bases at J, with 14 bases in the middle. Per the germline V gene, CDR1 is SGHTA and CDR2 is FQGNSA. CDR3: CASSVQGTVNEKLFF. The CDR3 bases are TGTGCCAGCAGCGTACAGGGTACCGTTAATGAAAAACTGTTTTTT. The full variable domain, completed using reference TRBV7-2 and TRBJ1-4, is GAGVSQSPSNKVTEKGKDVELRCDPISGHTALYWYRQSLGQGLEFLIYFQGNSAPDKSGLPSDRFSAERTGGSVSTLTIQRTQQEDSAVYLCASSVQGTVNEKLFFGSGTQLSVL.

The chain combines TRBV25-1 with TRBJ2-3; D assignment may be TRBD1 or TRBD2 (5 bases each). Trimming cost V 0 bases and J 3 bases, with 13 bases left between them. CDR3 length: 16 amino acids. CDR1 and CDR2 from the germline V gene are MGHDK and SYGVNS. CDR3 sequence: CASSEYGGMRTDTQYF. The CDR3 nucleotides read TGTGCCAGCAGTGAATATGGGGGTATGAGGACAGATACGCAGTATTTT.

V usage is TRBV6-5 and J usage is TRBJ2-7; TRBD2 matches at 10 bases. Germline CDR1 MNHEY, CDR2 SVGAGI. This CDR3 has 18 amino acids. The V gene end was trimmed by 1 base and the J gene end by 0 bases; junction bases not matched to a gene: 9. The CDR3 region has the DNA TGTGCCAGCAGTTACTTAGCGGGAGGCCCGAACCCCTCCTACGAGCAGTACTTC. This sequence encodes CASSYLAGGPNPSYEQYF.

Comment on this clonotype: The germline gene is not matched at one end of the junction; a read error may be the cause. This rearrangement joins TRBV6-6 to TRBJ1-1; 7 bases match TRBD1. The germline gives CDR1 MNHNY, CDR2 SVGAGI (reference sequence). This CDR3 comprises 17 residues. DNA of the CDR3: TGTGCCAGCAGTAACTCGGAACGACAGGGAAAGGTTACTGAAGCTTTCTTT. Its translation: CASSNSERQGKVTEAFF.

V is TRBV7-2 and J is TRBJ2-2; D is perhaps TRBD1 (5 bases). The CDR3 runs 12 residues. V gave up 5 bases and J gave up 8 bases, with 9 bases separating them. The germline V gene encodes CDR1 SGHTA and CDR2 FQGNSA. The CDR3 sequence: CASSANRGELFF. The DNA of the CDR3 is TGTGCCAGCAGCGCAAACAGGGGGGAGCTGTTTTTT.

This clonotype is a singleton in its sample. The CDR3 DNA is TGTGCCAGCAGCGTACGGGCAGGAACTAATGAAAAACTGTTTTTT. Protein product: CASSVRAGTNEKLFF. The rearrangement uses TRBV9 and TRBJ1-4; D is uncertain. V lost 1 base, J lost 1 base, and 8 bases lay in between. From germline, CDR1 is SGDLS and CDR2 YYNGEE. The CDR3 length is 15 residues.

The V call is TRBV9, the J call TRBJ2-7; 16 bases map to TRBD2. The J call may be in error: the DNA end matches TRBJ2-5 better. The germline V gene encodes CDR1 SGDLS and CDR2 YYNGEE. CDR3 length equals 16 residues. In nucleotides, the CDR3 is TGTGCCAGCAGCGCCGGGACTAGCGGGAGGGTGGAGACCCAGTACTTC. It is translated as CASSAGTSGRVETQYF.

The rearrangement links TRBV18 to TRBJ2-1, with 8 positions matching TRBD1. Trimming cost V 8 bases and J 9 bases; bases outside gene matches: 6. CDR3 length: 12 residues. Germline values: CDR1 KGHSH, CDR2 LQKENI. The CDR3 region has the DNA TGTGCCAGCGGGACAGGTTGGAGTGAGCAGTTCTTC. This translates into CASGTGWSEQFF. The whole variable domain, filled in from reference TRBV18 and TRBJ2-1, reads NAGVMQNPRHLVRRRGQEARLRCSPMKGHSHVYWYRQLPEEGLKFMVYLQKENIIDESGMPKERFSAEFPKEGPSILRIQQVVRGDSAAYFCASGTGWSEQFFGPGTRLTVL.

This clonotype was seen only a few times. The chain carries TRBV2 and TRBJ2-1; TRBD2 aligns across 9 bases. This CDR3 comprises 15 residues. The V segment lost 6 bases and the J segment 5 bases; nucleotides outside the gene matches: 8. CDR1 and CDR2 (germline): SNHLY, FYNNEI. CDR3 DNA sequence: TGTGCCAGCAGAACAGCGGGAGGATCGGACAATGAGCAGTTCTTC. The encoded protein is CASRTAGGSDNEQFF.

V gene TRBV6-2 or TRBV6-3 combines with J gene TRBJ1-2; TRBD1 agrees at 9 bases. V dropped 7 bases and J dropped 5; count of bases not matched to a gene: 8. This CDR3 has 14 amino acids. The germline V gene encodes CDR1 MNHEY and CDR2 SVGEGT. In DNA form, the CDR3 reads TGTGCCAGCACCTACGACAGGGGGATGTATGGCTACACCTTC. Protein: CASTYDRGMYGYTF.

The chain joins TRBV11-2 to TRBJ2-3, with TRBD2 matching over 9 bases. The J segment lost 4 bases and the V segment lost 3 bases, leaving 5 bases of the junction unmatched. The CDR3 is 15 residues long. Germline-derived CDR1 and CDR2 are SGHAT and FQNNGV. The CDR3 DNA reads as TGTGCCAGCAGCTTTTTACTAGCGGGCTCAGATACGCAGTATTTT. Encoded protein: CASSFLLAGSDTQYF.

The chain recombines TRBV19 with TRBJ2-4, with 10 nucleotides matching TRBD2. TRBJ2-7 matches the DNA end more closely, so the J call is doubtful. Germline V lookup: CDR1 LNHDA, CDR2 SQIVND (reference sequence). CDR3 length: 14 amino acids. The CDR3 loop is CASSTSGGPYEQYF. CDR3 DNA: TGTGCCAGTAGTACTAGCGGGGGCCCCTACGAGCAGTACTTC.

This clonotype occurred a few times. The chain has TRBV9 and TRBJ2-5, with D tentatively TRBD1 or TRBD2 (5 bases each). V lost 0 bases and J lost 2, with 11 bases in between. Germline loops: CDR1 SGDLS, CDR2 YYNGEE. The CDR3 length is 15 residues. The DNA for the CDR3 is TGTGCCAGCAGCGTAGCTCCAGGGAGACAAGAGACCCAGTACTTC. It encodes CASSVAPGRQETQYF.

The sample holds a few counts of this clonotype. One junction end disagrees with the germline gene, perhaps due to a read error. The CDR3 region is CASSLAEGVHEQFF. In nucleotides, the CDR3 is TGTGCTAGCAGCTTAGCGGAGGGGGTCCATGAGCAGTTCTTC. The chain has TRBV7-7 and TRBJ2-1; either TRBD1 or TRBD2 may supply D (6 bases each). In germline, CDR1 is SSHAT, CDR2 FNYEAQ (reference sequence). The CDR3 loop spans 14 amino acids.

This clonotype was counted only a few times. The gene calls are TRBV4-1 and TRBJ2-2; 12 nucleotides align to TRBD2. From germline, CDR1 is MGHRA and CDR2 YSYEKL. J gave up 1 base and V 5 bases, and 5 bases lay outside the gene matches. The CDR3 spans 17 residues. The CDR3 loop is CASSGLAGGRNTGELFF. The DNA for the CDR3 is TGCGCCAGCAGCGGGCTAGCGGGGGGGCGGAACACCGGGGAGCTGTTTTTT.

This clonotype was seen a few times. The chain couples TRBV7-9 to TRBJ2-2; no definite D call. Germline CDR1 and CDR2: SEHNR and FQNEAQ (reference sequence). Trimming shortened V by 1 base and J by 6 bases, and 6 bases separated the two germline ends. This CDR3 has 13 amino acids. For the CDR3, the DNA is TGTGCCAGCAGCTTAGAGTTTTCCGGGGAGCTGTTTTTT. It translates to CASSLEFSGELFF.

The chain links TRBV12-3 or TRBV12-4 to TRBJ2-5; a weak D match, TRBD1 (6 bases). This CDR3 has 16 residues. With 3 bases removed from V and 0 bases from J, the gap between germline ends came to 14 bases. The CDR3 sequence is CASSFPRQGYQETQYF. The CDR3 region has the DNA TGTGCCAGCAGTTTCCCACGCCAGGGGTACCAAGAGACCCAGTACTTC.

The V and J genes are TRBV3-1 and TRBJ2-2; D not resolved. The CDR3 runs 14 residues. V was shortened by 3 bases and J by 6 bases, with 11 bases between the two germline ends. CDR1 and CDR2 (germline): LGHDT, YNNKEL (reference sequence). CDR3 DNA sequence: TGTGCCAGCAGCCATGGGCTGGGCCCCGGGGAGCTGTTTTTT. It is translated as CASSHGLGPGELFF.